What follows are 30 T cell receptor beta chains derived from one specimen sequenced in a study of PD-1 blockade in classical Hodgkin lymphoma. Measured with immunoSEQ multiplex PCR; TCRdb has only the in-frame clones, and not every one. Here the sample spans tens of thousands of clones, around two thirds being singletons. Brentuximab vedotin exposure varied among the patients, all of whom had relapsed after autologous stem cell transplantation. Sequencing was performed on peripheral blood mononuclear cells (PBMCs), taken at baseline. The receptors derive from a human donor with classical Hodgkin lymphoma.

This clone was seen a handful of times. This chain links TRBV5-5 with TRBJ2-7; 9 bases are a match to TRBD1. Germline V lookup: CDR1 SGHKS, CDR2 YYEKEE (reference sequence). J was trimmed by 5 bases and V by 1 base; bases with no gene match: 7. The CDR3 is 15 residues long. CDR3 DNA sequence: TGTGCCAGCAGCTTGACCGGGACAGGGCGCCACGAGCAGTACTTC. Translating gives CASSLTGTGRHEQYF.

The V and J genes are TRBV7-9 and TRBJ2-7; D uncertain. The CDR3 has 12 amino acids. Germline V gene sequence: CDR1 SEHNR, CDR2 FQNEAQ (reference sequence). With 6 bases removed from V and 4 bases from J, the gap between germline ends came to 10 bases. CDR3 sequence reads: CASSQTGYEQYF. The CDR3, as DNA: TGTGCCAGCAGTCAGACTGGTTACGAGCAGTACTTC.

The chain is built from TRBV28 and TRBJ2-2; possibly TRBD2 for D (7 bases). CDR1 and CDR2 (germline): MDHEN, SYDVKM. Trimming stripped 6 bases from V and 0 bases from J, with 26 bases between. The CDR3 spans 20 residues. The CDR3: CASRIVAWGRGHANTGELFF. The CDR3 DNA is TGTGCCAGCAGGATAGTCGCCTGGGGGAGGGGACATGCGAACACCGGGGAGCTGTTTTTT.

The CDR3 here is CASRKGSENTEAFF. DNA for the CDR3: TGCGCCAGCAGAAAAGGCAGCGAGAACACTGAAGCTTTCTTT. The chain employs TRBV4-1 and TRBJ1-1; D call uncertain. CDR1 and CDR2 (germline): MGHRA, YSYEKL. V lost 6 bases and J 1 base, leaving 12 bases between the germline ends. The CDR3 spans 14 residues.

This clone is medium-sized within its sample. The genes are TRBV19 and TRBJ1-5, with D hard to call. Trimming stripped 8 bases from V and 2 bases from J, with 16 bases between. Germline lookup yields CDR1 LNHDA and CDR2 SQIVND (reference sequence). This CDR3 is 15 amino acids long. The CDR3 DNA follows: TGTGCCAGTTCGCAGACTGCCGGGGGCAATCAGCCCCAGCATTTT. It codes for CASSQTAGGNQPQHF.

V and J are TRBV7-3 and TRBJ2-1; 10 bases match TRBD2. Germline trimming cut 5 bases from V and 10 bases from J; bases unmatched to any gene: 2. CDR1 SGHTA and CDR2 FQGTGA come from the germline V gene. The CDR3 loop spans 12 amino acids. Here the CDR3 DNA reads TGTGCCAGCAGCCGGACTAGCGGAGAGCAGTTCTTC. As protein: CASSRTSGEQFF.

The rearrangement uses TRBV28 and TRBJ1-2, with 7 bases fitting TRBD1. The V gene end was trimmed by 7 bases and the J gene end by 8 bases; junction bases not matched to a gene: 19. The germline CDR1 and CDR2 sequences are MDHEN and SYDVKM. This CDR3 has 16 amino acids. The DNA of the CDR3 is TGTGCCAGCACCCTAAGCAGGACAGGATACTTTCGGGGCTACACCTTC. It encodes CASTLSRTGYFRGYTF.

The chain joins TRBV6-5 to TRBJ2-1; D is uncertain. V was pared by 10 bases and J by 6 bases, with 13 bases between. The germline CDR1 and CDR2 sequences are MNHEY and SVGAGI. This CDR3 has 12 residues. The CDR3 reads CATGWGPNEQFF. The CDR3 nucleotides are TGTGCCACCGGGTGGGGTCCCAATGAGCAGTTCTTC.

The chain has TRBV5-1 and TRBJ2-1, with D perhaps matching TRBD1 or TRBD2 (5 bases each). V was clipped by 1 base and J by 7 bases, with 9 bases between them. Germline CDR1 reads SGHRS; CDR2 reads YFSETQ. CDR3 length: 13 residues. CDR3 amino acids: CASSLFGGNEQFF. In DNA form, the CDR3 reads TGCGCCAGCAGCTTGTTTGGGGGAAATGAGCAGTTCTTC.

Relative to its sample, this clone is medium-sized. CDR3 region: CASSIRQGPGYGYTF. The CDR3 DNA is TGTGCCAGCAGTATCCGACAGGGTCCTGGCTATGGCTACACCTTC. The J gene is TRBJ1-2, the V gene TRBV6-1; the match to TRBD1 covers 7 bases. There are 15 residues in the CDR3. Germline CDR1 reads MNHNS; CDR2 reads SASEGT. The junction had 10 bases not matched to a gene; V was cut back by 5 bases and J by 4 bases.

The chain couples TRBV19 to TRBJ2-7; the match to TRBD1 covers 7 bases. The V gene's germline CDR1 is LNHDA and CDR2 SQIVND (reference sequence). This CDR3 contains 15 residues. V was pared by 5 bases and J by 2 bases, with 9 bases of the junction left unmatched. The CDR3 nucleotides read TGTGCCAGTAGTTCTCCCGGGACAGCAGCCTACGAGCAGTACTTC. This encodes CASSSPGTAAYEQYF.

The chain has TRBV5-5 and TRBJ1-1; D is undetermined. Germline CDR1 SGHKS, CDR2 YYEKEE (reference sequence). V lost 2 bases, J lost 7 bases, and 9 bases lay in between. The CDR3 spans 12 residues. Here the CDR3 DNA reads TGTGCCAGCAGCTTCCGAGCGGATGAAGCTTTCTTT. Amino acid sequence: CASSFRADEAFF.

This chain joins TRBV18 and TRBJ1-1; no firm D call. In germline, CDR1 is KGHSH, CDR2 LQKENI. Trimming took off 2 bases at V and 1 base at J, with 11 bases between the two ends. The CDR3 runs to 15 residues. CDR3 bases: TGTGCCAGCTCACCAGTTACGGCGGCGAACACTGAAGCTTTCTTT. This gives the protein CASSPVTAANTEAFF.

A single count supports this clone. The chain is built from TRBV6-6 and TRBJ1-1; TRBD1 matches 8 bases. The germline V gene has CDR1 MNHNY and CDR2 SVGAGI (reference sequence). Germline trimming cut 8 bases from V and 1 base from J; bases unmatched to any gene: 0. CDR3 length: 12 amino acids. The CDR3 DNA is TGTGCCAGCGGGACAGGGAACACTGAAGCTTTCTTT. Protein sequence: CASGTGNTEAFF.

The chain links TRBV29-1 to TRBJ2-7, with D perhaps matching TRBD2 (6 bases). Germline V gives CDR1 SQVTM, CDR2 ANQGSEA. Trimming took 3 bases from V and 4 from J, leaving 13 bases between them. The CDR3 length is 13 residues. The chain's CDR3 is CSVEEGTEYEQYF. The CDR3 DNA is TGCAGCGTTGAGGAGGGGACGGAATACGAGCAGTACTTC.

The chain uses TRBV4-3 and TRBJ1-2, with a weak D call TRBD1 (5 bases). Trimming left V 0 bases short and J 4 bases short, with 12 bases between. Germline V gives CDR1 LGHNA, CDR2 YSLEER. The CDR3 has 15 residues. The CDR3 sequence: CASSQDGQGTYGYTF. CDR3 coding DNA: TGCGCCAGCAGCCAAGATGGGCAGGGAACCTATGGCTACACCTTC.

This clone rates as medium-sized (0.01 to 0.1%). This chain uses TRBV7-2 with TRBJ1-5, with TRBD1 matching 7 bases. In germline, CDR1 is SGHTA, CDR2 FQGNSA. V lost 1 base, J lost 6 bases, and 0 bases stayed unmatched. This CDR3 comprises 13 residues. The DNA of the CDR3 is TGTGCCAGCAGCTTAGAGGGGGCTCAGCCCCAGCATTTT. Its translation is CASSLEGAQPQHF.

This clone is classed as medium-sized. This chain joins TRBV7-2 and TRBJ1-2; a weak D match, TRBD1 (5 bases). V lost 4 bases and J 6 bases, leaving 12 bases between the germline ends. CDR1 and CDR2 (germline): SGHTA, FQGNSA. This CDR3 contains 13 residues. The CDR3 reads CASSYTPGNGYTF. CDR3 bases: TGTGCCAGCAGCTACACTCCAGGGAATGGCTACACCTTC.

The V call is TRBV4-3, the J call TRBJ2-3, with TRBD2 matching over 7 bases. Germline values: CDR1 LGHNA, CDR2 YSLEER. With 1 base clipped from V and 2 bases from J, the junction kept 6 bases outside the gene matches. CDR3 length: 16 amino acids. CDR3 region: CASSQARAGYTDTQYF. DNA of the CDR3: TGCGCCAGCAGCCAAGCGAGAGCGGGATACACAGATACGCAGTATTTT.

DNA of the CDR3: TGTGCCAGCAGCTTAGATCCAGCCTACGAGCAGTACTTC. Translating it yields CASSLDPAYEQYF. This chain links TRBV11-2 with TRBJ2-7; no clear D. V was cut by 0 bases and J by 2 bases, with 5 bases left in between. This CDR3 has 13 amino acids. CDR1 is SGHAT, CDR2 FQNNGV, per germline.

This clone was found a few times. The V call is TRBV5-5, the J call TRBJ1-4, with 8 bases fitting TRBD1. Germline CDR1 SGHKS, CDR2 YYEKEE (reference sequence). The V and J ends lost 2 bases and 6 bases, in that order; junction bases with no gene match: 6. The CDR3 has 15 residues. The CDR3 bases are TGTGCCAGCAGCTTTCGACAGGGGAAGGATGAAAAACTGTTTTTT. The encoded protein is CASSFRQGKDEKLFF.

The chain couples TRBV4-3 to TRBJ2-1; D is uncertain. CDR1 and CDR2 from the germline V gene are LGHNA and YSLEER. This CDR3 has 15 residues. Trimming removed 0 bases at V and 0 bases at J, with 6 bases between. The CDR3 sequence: CASSQDKGSYNEQFF. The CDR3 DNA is TGCGCCAGCAGCCAAGATAAGGGCTCCTACAATGAGCAGTTCTTC.

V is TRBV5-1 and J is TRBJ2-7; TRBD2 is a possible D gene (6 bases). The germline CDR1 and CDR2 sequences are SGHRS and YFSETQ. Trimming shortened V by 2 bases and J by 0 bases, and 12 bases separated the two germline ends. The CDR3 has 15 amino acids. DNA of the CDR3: TGCGCCAGCAGCTTACTCGGGGGAAGCTCCTACGAGCAGTACTTC. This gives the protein CASSLLGGSSYEQYF.

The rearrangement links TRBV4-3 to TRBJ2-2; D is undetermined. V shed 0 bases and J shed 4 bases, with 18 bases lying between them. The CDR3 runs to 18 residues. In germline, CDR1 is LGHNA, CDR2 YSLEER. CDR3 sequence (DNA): TGCGCCAGCAGCCAAGATCTCCAGGTGGGCTACGGCACCGGGGAGCTGTTTTTT. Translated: CASSQDLQVGYGTGELFF.

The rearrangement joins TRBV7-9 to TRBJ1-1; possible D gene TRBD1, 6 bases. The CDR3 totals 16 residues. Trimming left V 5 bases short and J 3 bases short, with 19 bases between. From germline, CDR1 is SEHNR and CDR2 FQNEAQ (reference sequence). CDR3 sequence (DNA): TGTGCCAGCAGCCCTAGGGGGGCAGGGATGGACACTGAAGCTTTCTTT. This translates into CASSPRGAGMDTEAFF.

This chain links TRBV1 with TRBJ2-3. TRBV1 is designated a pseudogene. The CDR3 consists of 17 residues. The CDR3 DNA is TGCACCAGCAGCCAGAGGGGCGGGCCGACACGCACAGATACGCAGTATTTT. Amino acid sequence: CTSSQRGGPTRTDTQYF.

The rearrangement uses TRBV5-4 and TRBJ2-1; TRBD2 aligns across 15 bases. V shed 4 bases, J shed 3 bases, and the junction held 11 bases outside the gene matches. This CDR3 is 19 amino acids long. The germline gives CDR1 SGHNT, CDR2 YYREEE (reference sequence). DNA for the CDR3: TGTGCCAGCAGCGTACCGGGACTAGCGGGAGGCGGTTACTACAATGAGCAGTTCTTC. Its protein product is CASSVPGLAGGGYYNEQFF.

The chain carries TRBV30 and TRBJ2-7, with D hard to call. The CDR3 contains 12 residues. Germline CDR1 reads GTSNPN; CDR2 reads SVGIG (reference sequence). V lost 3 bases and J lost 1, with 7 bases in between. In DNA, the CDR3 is TGTGCCTGGAGGTACGGTTCCTACGAGCAGTACTTC. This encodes CAWRYGSYEQYF.

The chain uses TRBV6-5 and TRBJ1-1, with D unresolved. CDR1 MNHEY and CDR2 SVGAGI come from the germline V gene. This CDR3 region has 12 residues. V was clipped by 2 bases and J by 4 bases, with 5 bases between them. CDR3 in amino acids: CASSYGSTEAFF. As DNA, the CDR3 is TGTGCCAGCAGTTACGGGTCCACTGAAGCTTTCTTT.

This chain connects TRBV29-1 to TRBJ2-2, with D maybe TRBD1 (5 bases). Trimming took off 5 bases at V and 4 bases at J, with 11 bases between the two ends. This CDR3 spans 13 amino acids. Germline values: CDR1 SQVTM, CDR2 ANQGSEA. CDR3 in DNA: TGCAGCGTTAGCAGGGTGGGCACCGGGGAGCTGTTTTTT. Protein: CSVSRVGTGELFF.